This T cell receptor beta chain was captured in a study of early T cells in non-severe SARS-CoV-2 infection. With 6 bases removed from V and 7 bases from J, the gap between germline ends came to 13 bases. Germline CDR1 DFQATT, CDR2 SNEGSKA (reference sequence). The CDR3 sequence is 13 residues long. TCRdb re-called the 5' RACE reads through MiXCR, storing one row per CDR3 protein. The sample holds more than 85,000 distinct CDR3 sequences, over 10% seen once. The sequence came from an adult who was a healthcare worker with PCR-confirmed SARS-CoV-2 infection or an uninfected control (not recorded which). V gene TRBV20-1 combines with J gene TRBJ1-6; perhaps TRBD1 as D (6 bases). The specimen was whole blood, collected at baseline. The CDR3 nucleotides are TGCAGTGCCAGCGAGGACAGAAATTCACCCCTCCACTTT. Its protein product is CSASEDRNSPLHF.